These 3 T cell receptor beta chains originate from one sample sequenced in a study of CD8 T cells in ankylosing spondylitis. TCRdb reprocessed the 5' RACE reads with MiXCR, giving one entry per CDR3 protein. The repertoire includes roughly 120,000 distinct CDR3 sequences, about 13% of them detected once, and around 3% sits in the top ten. Sequenced sample: blood, either unsorted or a sorted T cell fraction (not recorded which). These receptors were collected from a female donor with ankylosing spondylitis or in good health (not recorded which).

This clonotype occurred many times. The chain joins TRBV29-1 to TRBJ2-1; D possibly matches TRBD1 or TRBD2 (6 bases each). The CDR3 is 15 amino acids. Germline loops: CDR1 SQVTM, CDR2 ANQGSEA. The V gene lost 5 bases and the J gene lost 0 bases, with 14 bases spanning the gap. This CDR3 reads CSVKGGAGSYNEQFF. Here the CDR3 DNA reads TGCAGCGTTAAAGGGGGAGCGGGCTCCTACAATGAGCAGTTCTTC.

This clonotype was seen a handful of times. The chain combines TRBV18 with TRBJ2-1; TRBD2 matches at 7 bases. CDR3 length: 14 amino acids. J gave up 9 bases and V 3 bases, and 8 bases lay outside the gene matches. Germline V gives CDR1 KGHSH, CDR2 LQKENI. CDR3 residues: CASSPSGVAGEQFF. The DNA for the CDR3 is TGTGCCAGCTCACCCTCGGGGGTAGCGGGTGAGCAGTTCTTC.

The gene calls are TRBV5-3 and TRBJ1-5; TRBD1 might be the D (6 bases). TRBV5-3 is an ORF for which the function is uncertain. This CDR3 spans 15 amino acids. V was trimmed by 4 bases and J by 5 bases, leaving 16 bases between them. As DNA, the CDR3 is TGTGCCAGAAGCACCACAGGGACGGTGGATCAGCCCCAGCATTTT. This codes for CARSTTGTVDQPQHF.